These T cell receptor beta chains were read from a single sample in a study of cytomegalovirus exposure and HLA in healthy donors. Only in-frame clones appear in the TCRdb table, and some are missing; sequencing was by immunoSEQ multiplex PCR. This repertoire shows about 200,000 clones, over 75% found once; its top ten account for 1.5% to 2%. The sequencing sample was made of PBMCs. The source is a male donor in good health and CMV-seronegative. Each CDR3 is given with its conserved first and last residue. D genes are given only for firm matches. The size entry is marked missing in some rows and otherwise reads once, few, many or a size class.

j_call | v_call | clone_size | d_call | cdr3_aa | cdr3_nt
TRBJ1-5 | TRBV15 | . | . | CATSRYTRQSNQPQHF | TGTGCCACCAGCAGATATACTCGACAGAGCAATCAGCCCCAGCATTTT
TRBJ2-3 | TRBV5-6 | . | TRBD2 | CASTRGTSGDTQYF | TGTGCCAGCACCAGAGGGACTAGCGGGGATACGCAGTATTTT
TRBJ2-2 | TRBV10-3 | . | TRBD2 | CAISSPGLAGESLAGELFF | TGTGCCATCAGTTCTCCGGGACTAGCGGGAGAGTCCTTAGCCGGGGAGCTGTTTTTT
TRBJ2-7 | TRBV7-9 | . | . | CSSSSPSGTRIYEQYF | TGTTCCAGCAGCTCGCCATCCGGGACACGGATTTACGAGCAGTACTTC
TRBJ1-4 | TRBV5-4 | few | . | CASSLGGSNEKLFF | TGTGCCAGCAGCTTGGGAGGATCTAATGAAAAACTGTTTTTT
TRBJ2-1 | TRBV6-5 | once | . | CASRTLAGSYNEQFF | TGTGCCAGCAGAACCCTGGCGGGGTCCTACAATGAGCAGTTCTTC
TRBJ1-2 | TRBV28 | . | TRBD1 | CASSLPGQQANYGYTF | TGTGCCAGCAGTCTCCCGGGACAGCAAGCTAACTATGGCTACACCTTC
TRBJ1-1 | TRBV6-5 | few | . | CASSYSGSNTEAFF | TGTGCCAGCAGTTACTCTGGCAGTAACACTGAAGCTTTCTTT
TRBJ1-2 | TRBV5-6 | . | . | CASSPDVGGTRLYGYTF | TGTGCCAGCAGCCCCGACGTCGGGGGGACGCGCCTCTATGGCTACACCTTC
TRBJ2-3 | TRBV6-1 | . | TRBD1 | CASSEHRTGGLDTQYF | TGTGCCAGCAGTGAACACCGGACAGGGGGGTTAGATACGCAGTATTTT
TRBJ1-5 | TRBV5-6 | . | . | CASSLAAGASNQPQHF | TGTGCCAGCAGCTTGGCGGCGGGGGCGAGCAATCAGCCCCAGCATTTT
TRBJ2-3 | TRBV9 | . | TRBD2 | CASSPWTSATDTQYF | TGTGCCAGCAGCCCATGGACTAGCGCGACAGATACGCAGTATTTT
TRBJ1-2 | TRBV6-6 | . | TRBD1 | CASSYSGTGGFDGYTF | TGTGCCAGCAGTTATAGTGGGACAGGGGGCTTCGACGGCTACACCTTC
TRBJ1-1 | TRBV28 | . | . | CASLGTRAFF | TGTGCCAGCTTAGGGACACGAGCTTTCTTT
TRBJ2-7 | TRBV29-1 | . | . | CSVGHYEQYF | TGCAGCGTGGGACACTACGAGCAGTACTTC
TRBJ2-7 | TRBV2 | . | . | CASSVSERGQPPSSYEQYF | TGTGCCAGCAGCGTGAGCGAAAGGGGCCAACCCCCGAGCTCCTACGAGCAGTACTTC
TRBJ2-2 | TRBV13 | medium-sized | . | CASSPDYTGELFF | TGTGCCAGCAGCCCGGACTACACCGGGGAGCTGTTTTTT
TRBJ1-4 | TRBV30 | . | . | CAWRAPTAGTKEKLFF | TGTGCCTGGAGAGCCCCGACGGCAGGCACGAAGGAAAAACTGTTTTTT
TRBJ1-2 | TRBV4-2 | few | TRBD1 | CASSQEGLQGWYGYTF | TGTGCCAGCAGCCAAGAAGGGCTACAGGGGTGGTACGGCTACACCTTC
TRBJ2-3 | TRBV7-2 | . | . | CASSLAGAGGKGYF | TGTGCCAGCAGCTTAGCGGGGGCAGGGGGGAAGGGATATTTT
TRBJ1-1 | TRBV7-2 | few | TRBD1 | CASSSPWTGGEAFF | TGTGCCAGCAGCTCCCCCTGGACAGGTGGTGAAGCTTTCTTT
TRBJ2-7 | TRBV6-6 | . | TRBD2 | CASSPPSSGGAYEQYF | TGTGCCAGCAGTCCGCCTAGTAGCGGGGGGGCTTACGAGCAGTACTTC
TRBJ2-3 | TRBV6-1 | . | TRBD2 | CASSDLAGGTDTQYF | TGTGCCAGCAGTGACCTAGCGGGGGGCACAGATACGCAGTATTTT
TRBJ2-1 | TRBV27 | . | TRBD1 | CASRWTGSSEQFF | TGTGCCAGCAGGTGGACAGGGAGTAGTGAGCAGTTCTTC
TRBJ2-7 | TRBV21-1 | . | . | CASSKIDLAGIRYEQYF | TGTGCCAGCAGCAAAATAGACCTAGCGGGAATTCGTTACGAGCAGTACTTC
TRBJ2-1 | TRBV6-5 | . | TRBD2 | CASRSSGVSGSEQFF | TGTGCCAGCAGAAGTAGCGGGGTTTCGGGGAGTGAGCAGTTCTTC
TRBJ2-3 | TRBV5-1 | . | . | CASSLGLGALSTDTQYF | TGCGCCAGCAGCTTGGGTCTTGGGGCCCTTAGCACAGATACGCAGTATTTT
TRBJ2-3 | TRBV7-3 | few | TRBD2 | CASSSNPPGGAGGSADTQYF | TGTGCCAGCAGCTCAAACCCCCCCGGGGGAGCGGGGGGATCCGCAGATACGCAGTATTTT
TRBJ1-2 | TRBV7-6 | . | TRBD1 | CASSTGTVQGYTF | TGTGCCAGCAGCACAGGGACAGTCCAGGGCTACACCTTC
TRBJ2-2 | TRBV7-9 | . | . | CADAGATGELFF | TGTGCCGACGCAGGGGCCACCGGGGAGCTGTTTTTT
TRBJ2-1 | TRBV7-9 | . | TRBD1 | CASSSTGQGLYNEQFF | TGTGCCAGCAGCTCGACAGGACAGGGGCTTTACAATGAGCAGTTCTTC
TRBJ1-5 | TRBV23-1 | . | TRBD1 | CASSRPEGRGSQPQHF | TGCGCCAGCAGTCGCCCCGAGGGCAGGGGGAGCCAGCCCCAGCATTTT
TRBJ2-7 | TRBV7-2 | few | TRBD2 | CASSFSGRDYEQYF | TGTGCCAGCAGCTTTAGCGGGCGCGACTACGAGCAGTACTTC
TRBJ2-3 | TRBV28 | . | . | CASSLVGTSTDTQYF | TGTGCCAGCAGTTTGGTAGGGACTAGCACAGATACGCAGTATTTT
TRBJ1-1 | TRBV6-1 | . | . | CASYVGGEAFF | TGTGCCAGCTACGTTGGGGGGGAAGCTTTCTTT
TRBJ2-7 | TRBV6-6 | . | . | CASSYSDRRSYEQYF | TGTGCCAGCAGTTACTCCGACAGGCGCTCCTACGAGCAGTACTTC
TRBJ2-7 | TRBV7-6 | . | TRBD1 | CASSQHPTDRGGSGEQYF | TGTGCCAGCAGCCAACACCCCACCGACAGGGGGGGATCAGGCGAGCAGTACTTC
TRBJ2-7 | TRBV5-1 | . | . | CASSLQGSSYEQYF | TGCGCCAGCAGCTTGCAGGGAAGCTCCTACGAGCAGTACTTC
TRBJ2-7 | TRBV29-1 | . | TRBD1 | CSSKAWVGGAYEQYF | TGCAGCTCCAAGGCCTGGGTAGGGGGCGCCTACGAGCAGTACTTC
TRBJ2-1 | TRBV19 | . | TRBD1 | CATGRGNYNEQFF | TGTGCCACCGGCAGGGGGAACTACAATGAGCAGTTCTTC
TRBJ2-1 | TRBV4-3 | few | . | CASSQEWDNSYNEQFF | TGCGCCAGCAGCCAAGAATGGGACAACTCCTACAATGAGCAGTTCTTC
TRBJ2-1 | TRBV13 | . | . | CASSHSIEQFF | TGTGCCAGCAGCCATAGCATCGAGCAGTTCTTC
TRBJ1-6 | TRBV6-5 | . | . | CASLNRVGGRSPLHF | TGTGCCAGCTTAAACAGGGTAGGAGGAAGATCACCCCTCCACTTT